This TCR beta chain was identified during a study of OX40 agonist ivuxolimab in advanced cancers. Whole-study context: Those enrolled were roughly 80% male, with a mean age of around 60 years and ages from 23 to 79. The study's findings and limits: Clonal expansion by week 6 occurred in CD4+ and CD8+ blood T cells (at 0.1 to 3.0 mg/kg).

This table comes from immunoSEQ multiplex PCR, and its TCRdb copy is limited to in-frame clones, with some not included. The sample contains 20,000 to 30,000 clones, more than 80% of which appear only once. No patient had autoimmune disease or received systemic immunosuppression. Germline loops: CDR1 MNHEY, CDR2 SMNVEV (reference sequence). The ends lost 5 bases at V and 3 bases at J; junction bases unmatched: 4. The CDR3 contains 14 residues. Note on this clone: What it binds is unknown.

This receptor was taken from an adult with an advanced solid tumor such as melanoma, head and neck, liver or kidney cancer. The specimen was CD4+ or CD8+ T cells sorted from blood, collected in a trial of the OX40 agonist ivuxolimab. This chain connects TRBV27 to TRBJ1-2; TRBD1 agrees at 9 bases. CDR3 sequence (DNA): TGTGCCAGCAGTCCCGGGACAGGGTACTATGGCTACACCTTC. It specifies CASSPGTGYYGYTF.